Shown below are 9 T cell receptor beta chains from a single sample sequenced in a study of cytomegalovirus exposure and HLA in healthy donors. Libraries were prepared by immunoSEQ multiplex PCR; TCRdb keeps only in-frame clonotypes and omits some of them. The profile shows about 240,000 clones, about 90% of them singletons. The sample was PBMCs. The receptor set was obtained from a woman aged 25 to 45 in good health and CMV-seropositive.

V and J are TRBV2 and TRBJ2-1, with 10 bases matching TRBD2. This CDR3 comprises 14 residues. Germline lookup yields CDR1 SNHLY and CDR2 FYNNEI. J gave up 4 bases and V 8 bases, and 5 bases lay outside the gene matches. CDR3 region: CASGTSGVYNEQFF. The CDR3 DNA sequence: TGTGCCAGCGGAACTAGCGGGGTTTACAATGAGCAGTTCTTC.

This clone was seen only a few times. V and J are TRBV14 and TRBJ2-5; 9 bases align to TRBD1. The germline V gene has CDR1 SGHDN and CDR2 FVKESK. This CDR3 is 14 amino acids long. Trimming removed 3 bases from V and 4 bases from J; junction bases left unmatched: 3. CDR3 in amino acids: CASSHLGQGETQYF. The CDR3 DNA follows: TGTGCCAGCAGCCATTTGGGACAGGGAGAGACCCAGTACTTC. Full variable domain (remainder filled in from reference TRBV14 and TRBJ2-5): EAGVTQFPSHSVIEKGQTVTLRCDPISGHDNLYWYRRVMGKEIKFLLHFVKESKQDESGMPNNRFLAERTGGTYSTLKVQPAELEDSGVYFCASSHLGQGETQYFGPGTRLLVL.

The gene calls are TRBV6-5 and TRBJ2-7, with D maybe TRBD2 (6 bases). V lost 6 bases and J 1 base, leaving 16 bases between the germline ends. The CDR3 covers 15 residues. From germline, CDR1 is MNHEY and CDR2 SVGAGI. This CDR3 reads CASRYSGGVSYEQYF. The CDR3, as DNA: TGTGCCAGCAGGTATAGCGGAGGGGTATCCTACGAGCAGTACTTC.

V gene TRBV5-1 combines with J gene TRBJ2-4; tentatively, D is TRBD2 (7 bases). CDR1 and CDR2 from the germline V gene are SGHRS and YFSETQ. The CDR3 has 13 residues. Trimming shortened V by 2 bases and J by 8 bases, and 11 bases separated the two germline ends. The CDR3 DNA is TGCGCCAGCAGCTTATCCGGGGGGCACATTCAGTACTTC. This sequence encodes CASSLSGGHIQYF.

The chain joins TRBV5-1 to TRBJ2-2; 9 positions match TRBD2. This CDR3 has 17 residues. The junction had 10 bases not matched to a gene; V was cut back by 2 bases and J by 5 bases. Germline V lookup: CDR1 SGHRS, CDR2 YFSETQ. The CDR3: CASSFYSGRRGTGELFF. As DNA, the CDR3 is TGCGCCAGCAGCTTTTACAGCGGGAGGCGGGGAACCGGGGAGCTGTTTTTT. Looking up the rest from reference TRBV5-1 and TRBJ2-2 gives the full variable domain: KAGVTQTPRYLIKTRGQQVTLSCSPISGHRSVSWYQQTPGQGLQFLFEYFSETQRNKGNFPGRFSGRQFSNSRSEMNVSTLELGDSALYLCASSFYSGRRGTGELFFGEGSRLTVL.

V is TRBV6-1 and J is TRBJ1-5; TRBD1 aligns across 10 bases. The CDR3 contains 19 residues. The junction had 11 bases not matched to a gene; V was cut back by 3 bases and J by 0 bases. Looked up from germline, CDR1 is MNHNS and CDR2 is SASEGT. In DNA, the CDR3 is TGTGCCAGCAGTGAGCAGTGGACAGGGGGAATTTATAGCAATCAGCCCCAGCATTTT. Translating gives CASSEQWTGGIYSNQPQHF.

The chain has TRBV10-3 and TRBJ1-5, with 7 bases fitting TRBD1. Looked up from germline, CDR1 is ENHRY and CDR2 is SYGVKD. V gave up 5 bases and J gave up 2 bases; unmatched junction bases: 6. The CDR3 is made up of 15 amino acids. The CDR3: CAISSGGSGNQPQHF. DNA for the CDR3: TGTGCCATCAGTTCAGGGGGATCAGGCAATCAGCCCCAGCATTTT.

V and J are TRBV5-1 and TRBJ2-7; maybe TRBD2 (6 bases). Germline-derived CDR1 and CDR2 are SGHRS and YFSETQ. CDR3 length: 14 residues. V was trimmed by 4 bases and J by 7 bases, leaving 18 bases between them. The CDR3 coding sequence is TGCGCCAGCAGCGCCCCCTCGGGAGCGCCTGAGCAGTACTTC. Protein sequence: CASSAPSGAPEQYF.

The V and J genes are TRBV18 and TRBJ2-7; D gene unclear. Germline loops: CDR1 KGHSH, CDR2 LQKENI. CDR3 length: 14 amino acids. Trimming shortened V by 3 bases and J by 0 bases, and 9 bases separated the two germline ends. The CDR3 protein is CASSPTGVSYEQYF. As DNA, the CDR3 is TGTGCCAGCTCACCGACCGGAGTCTCCTACGAGCAGTACTTC.